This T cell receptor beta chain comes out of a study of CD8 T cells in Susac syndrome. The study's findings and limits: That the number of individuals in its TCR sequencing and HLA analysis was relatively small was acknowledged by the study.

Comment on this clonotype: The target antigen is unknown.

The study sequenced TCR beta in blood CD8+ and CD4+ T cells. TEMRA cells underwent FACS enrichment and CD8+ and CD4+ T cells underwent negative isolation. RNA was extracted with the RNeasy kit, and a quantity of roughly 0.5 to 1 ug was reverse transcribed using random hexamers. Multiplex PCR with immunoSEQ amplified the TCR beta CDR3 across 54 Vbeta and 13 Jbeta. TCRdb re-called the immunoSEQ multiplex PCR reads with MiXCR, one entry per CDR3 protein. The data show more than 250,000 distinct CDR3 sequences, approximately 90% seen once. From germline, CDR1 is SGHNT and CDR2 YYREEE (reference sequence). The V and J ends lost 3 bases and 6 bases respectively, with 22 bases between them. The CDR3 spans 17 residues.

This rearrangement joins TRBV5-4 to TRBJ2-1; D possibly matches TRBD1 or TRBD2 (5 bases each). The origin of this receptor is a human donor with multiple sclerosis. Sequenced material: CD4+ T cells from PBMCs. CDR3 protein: CASSSPARGHALNEQFF. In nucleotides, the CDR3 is TGTGCCAGCAGCTCCCCCGCGAGGGGTCACGCACTCAATGAGCAGTTCTTC.